This T cell receptor beta chain was recovered during a study of CD8 T cells in Susac syndrome. In the study overall: Patients with Susac syndrome who were sequenced included five or six with active disease and under ten in remission.

The recently defined diagnostic criteria for definite or probable disease were met by the Susac syndrome patients. It was negative isolation that provided the CD8+ and CD4+ T cells, whereas TEMRA cells were enriched by FACS. An amount of RNA that ranged from roughly 0.45 to 1 ug was reverse transcribed with random hexamers. TCRdb recomputed calls from the immunoSEQ multiplex PCR reads with MiXCR, one row per CDR3 protein. The repertoire holds 95,000 to 150,000 distinct CDR3 sequences, with approximately 96% as singletons. Notes on the study in general: There were 15 to 20 Susac-specific public clones in total CD8+ repertoires and several in CD8+ TEMRA repertoires.

The CDR3 consists of 17 residues. J lost 5 bases, V lost 0 bases, and 3 bases had no gene match. Germline V gene data show CDR1 as SGHRS and CDR2 as YFSETQ. A remark on this clonotype: Antigen unknown.

The sequenced material came from CD8+ T cells from PBMCs. This TCR was sampled from a human donor with Susac syndrome. V is TRBV5-1 and J is TRBJ1-6; 12 bases line up with TRBD1. CDR3: CASSLAGTGGDNSPLHF. The CDR3 DNA sequence: TGCGCCAGCAGCTTGGCCGGGACAGGGGGCGATAATTCACCCCTCCACTTT. Full variable domain (remainder filled in from reference TRBV5-1 and TRBJ1-6): KAGVTQTPRYLIKTRGQQVTLSCSPISGHRSVSWYQQTPGQGLQFLFEYFSETQRNKGNFPGRFSGRQFSNSRSEMNVSTLELGDSALYLCASSLAGTGGDNSPLHFGNGTRLTVT.